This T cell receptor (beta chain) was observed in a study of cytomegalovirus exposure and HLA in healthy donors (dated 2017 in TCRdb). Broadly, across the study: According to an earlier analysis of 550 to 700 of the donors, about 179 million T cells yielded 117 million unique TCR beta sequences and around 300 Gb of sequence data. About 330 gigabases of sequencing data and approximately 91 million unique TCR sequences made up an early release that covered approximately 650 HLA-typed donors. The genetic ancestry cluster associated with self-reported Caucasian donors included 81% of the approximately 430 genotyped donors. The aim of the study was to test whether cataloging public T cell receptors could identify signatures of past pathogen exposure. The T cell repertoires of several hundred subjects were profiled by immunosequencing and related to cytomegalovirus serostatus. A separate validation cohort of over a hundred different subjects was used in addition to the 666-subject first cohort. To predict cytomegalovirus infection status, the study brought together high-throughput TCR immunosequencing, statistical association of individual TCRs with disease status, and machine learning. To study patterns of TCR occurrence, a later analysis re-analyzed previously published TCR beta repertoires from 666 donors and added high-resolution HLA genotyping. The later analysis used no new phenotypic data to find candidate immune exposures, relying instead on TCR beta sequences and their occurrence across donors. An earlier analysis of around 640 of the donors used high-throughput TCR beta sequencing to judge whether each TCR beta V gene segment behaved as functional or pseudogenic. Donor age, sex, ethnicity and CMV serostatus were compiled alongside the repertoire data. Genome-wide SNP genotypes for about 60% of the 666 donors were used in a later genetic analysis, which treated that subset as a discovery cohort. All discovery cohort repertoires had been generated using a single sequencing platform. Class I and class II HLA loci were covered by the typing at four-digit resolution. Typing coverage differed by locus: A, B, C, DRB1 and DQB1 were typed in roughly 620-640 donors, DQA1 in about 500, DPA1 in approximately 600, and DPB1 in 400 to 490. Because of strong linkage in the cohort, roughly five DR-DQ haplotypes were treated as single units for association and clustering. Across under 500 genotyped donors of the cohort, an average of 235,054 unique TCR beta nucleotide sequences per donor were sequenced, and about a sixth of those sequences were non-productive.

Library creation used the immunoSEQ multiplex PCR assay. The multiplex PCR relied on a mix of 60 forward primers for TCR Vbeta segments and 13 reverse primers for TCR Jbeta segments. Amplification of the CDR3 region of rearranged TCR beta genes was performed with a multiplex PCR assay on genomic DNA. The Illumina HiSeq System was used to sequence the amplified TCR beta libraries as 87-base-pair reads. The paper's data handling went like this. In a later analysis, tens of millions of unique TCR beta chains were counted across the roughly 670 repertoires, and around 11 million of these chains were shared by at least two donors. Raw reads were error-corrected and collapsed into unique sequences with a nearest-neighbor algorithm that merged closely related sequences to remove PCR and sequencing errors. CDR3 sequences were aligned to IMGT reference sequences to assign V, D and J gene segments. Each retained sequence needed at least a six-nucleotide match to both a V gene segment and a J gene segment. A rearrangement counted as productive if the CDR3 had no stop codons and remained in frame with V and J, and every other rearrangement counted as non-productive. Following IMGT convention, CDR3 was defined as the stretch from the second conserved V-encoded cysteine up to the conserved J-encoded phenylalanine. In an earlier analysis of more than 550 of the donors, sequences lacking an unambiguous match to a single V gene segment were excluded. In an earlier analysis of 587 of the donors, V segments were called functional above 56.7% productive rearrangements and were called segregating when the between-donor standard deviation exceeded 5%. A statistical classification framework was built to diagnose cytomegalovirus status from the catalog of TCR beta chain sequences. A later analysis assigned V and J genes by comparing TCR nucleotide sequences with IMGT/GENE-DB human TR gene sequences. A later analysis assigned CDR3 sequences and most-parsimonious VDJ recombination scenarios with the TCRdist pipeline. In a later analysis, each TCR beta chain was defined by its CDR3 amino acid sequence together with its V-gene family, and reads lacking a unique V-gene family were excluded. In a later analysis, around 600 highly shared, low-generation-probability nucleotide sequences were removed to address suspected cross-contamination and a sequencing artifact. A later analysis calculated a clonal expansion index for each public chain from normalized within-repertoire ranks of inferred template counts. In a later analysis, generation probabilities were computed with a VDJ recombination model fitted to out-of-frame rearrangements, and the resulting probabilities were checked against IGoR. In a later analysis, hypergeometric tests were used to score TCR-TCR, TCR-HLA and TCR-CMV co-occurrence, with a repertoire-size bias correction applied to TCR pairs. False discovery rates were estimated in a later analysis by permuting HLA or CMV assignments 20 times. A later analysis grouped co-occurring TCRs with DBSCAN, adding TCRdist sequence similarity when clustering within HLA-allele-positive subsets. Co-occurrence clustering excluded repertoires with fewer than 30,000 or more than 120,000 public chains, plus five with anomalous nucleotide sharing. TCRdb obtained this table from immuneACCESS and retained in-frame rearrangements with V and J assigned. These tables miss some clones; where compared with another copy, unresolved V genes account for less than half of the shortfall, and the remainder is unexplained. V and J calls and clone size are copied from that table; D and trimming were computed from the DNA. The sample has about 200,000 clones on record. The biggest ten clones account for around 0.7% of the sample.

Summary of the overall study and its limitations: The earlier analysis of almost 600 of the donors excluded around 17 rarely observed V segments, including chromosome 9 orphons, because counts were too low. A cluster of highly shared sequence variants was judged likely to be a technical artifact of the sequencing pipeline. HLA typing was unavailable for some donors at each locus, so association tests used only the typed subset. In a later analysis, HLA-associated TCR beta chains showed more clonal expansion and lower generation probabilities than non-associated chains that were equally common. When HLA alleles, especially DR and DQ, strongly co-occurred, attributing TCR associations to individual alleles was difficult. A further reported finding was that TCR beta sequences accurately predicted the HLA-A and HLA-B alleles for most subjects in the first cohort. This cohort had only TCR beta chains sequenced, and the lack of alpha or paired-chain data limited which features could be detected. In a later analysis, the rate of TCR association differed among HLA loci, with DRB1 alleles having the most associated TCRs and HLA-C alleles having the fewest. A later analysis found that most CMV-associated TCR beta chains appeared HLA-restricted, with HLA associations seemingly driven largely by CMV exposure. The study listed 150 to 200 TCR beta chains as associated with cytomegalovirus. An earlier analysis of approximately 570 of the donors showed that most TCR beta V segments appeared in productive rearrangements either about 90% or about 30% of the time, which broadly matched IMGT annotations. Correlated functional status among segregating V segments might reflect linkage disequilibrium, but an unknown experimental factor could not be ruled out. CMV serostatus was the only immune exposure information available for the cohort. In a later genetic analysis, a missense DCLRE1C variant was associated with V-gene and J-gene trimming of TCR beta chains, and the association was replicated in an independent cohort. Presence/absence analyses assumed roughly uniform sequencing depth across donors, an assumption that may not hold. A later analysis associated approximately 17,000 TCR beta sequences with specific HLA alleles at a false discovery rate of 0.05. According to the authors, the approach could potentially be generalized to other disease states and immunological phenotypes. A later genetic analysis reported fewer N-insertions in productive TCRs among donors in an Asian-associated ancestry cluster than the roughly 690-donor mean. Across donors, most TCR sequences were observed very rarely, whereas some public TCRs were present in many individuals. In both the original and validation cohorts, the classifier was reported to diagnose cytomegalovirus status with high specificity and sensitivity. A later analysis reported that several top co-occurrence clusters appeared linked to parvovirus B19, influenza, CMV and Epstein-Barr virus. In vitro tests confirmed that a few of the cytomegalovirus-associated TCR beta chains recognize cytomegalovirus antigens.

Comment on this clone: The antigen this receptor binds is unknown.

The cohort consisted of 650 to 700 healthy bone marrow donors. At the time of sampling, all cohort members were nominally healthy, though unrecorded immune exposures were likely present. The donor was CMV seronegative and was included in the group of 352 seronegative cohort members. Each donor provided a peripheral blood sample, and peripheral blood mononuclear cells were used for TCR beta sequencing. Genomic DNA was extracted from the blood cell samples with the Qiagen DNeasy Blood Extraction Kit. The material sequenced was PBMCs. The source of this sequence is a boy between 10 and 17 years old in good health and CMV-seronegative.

The DNA sequence follows: TGTGCCAGCAGTGAAGTGCTCCCGGACAGGGTATCGAGTCAGCCCCAGCATTTT. Its translation is CASSEVLPDRVSSQPQHF. The chain employs TRBV6-1 and TRBJ1-5, and TRBD1 matches 8 of the central bases. The CDR3 starts with the cysteine, ends with the phenylalanine, and has 18 residues. The CDR3 DNA has 54 bases and is translated from base 1. Trimming removed 1 base from V and 6 bases from J; the gene matches leave 14 bases unexplained. CDR1 and CDR2 (MNHNS, SASEGT) derive from the germline V gene.